This entry concerns a single TCR beta chain. A second PCR of 7 to 11 cycles used a sample-barcoded 5' primer and a J-beta primer mix. One entry per CDR3 protein, called by TCRdb with MiXCR from the 5' RACE reads. The repertoire has hundreds of thousands of distinct CDR3 sequences, approximately 60% of them found once; the top ten carry about 26%. These data are taken from a study of blood T cells in healthy people across ages. With V trimmed by 8 bases and J by 4 bases, 17 bases remained unmatched. There are 16 residues in the CDR3. The chain is built from TRBV12-3 or TRBV12-4 and TRBJ2-7; TRBD2 matches 7 bases. This receptor was identified in a man aged 40-49 years in good health. The material sequenced was blood. CDR3 in amino acids: CASVKRTGTTNYEQYF. In DNA, the CDR3 is TGTGCCAGCGTCAAGAGAACCGGGACTACTAATTACGAGCAGTACTTC.